This TCR beta chain was documented in a study of T cells after yellow fever vaccination (dated by TCRdb to the late 2010s). At the level of the whole study: The SMART-Seq v4 Ultra Low Input RNA kit was used to prepare libraries from fractions with low cell numbers. To follow T-cell clones before and after both primary and booster YFV17D yellow fever vaccination, bulk TCR alpha and beta repertoires underwent longitudinal sequencing. Two healthy male donors made up the cohort, one aged 18 to 30 years and the other aged 30 to 40 years. Blood samples were taken at several timepoints before and after primary and secondary immunization, and bulk PBMC replicates and cell subsets were isolated.

From the germline V gene, CDR1 is KGHDR and CDR2 is SFDVKD. V and J lose 10 bases and 1 base, and a span of 10 bases separates them. From the cysteine up to the phenylalanine, the CDR3 has a length of 13 residues. Left in the record is the CDR3 DNA by itself, 39 bases read in frame from the first base. Sequencing used an Illumina NovaSeq 6000. TCR cDNA was synthesized by 5'RACE template switching, through which a universal primer site and unique molecular identifiers were introduced. Priming of cDNA synthesis was performed from both the TCR alpha and TCR beta constant segments. Library amplification involved two PCR steps, and the second step added sample barcodes and sequencing adapters. Libraries were sequenced on Illumina HiSeq 2500 (2x100 bp) or NovaSeq (2x150 bp). As for the original processing: Reads were demultiplexed and collapsed into UMI consensus sequences with MIGEC, and V(D)J alignment was performed with MiXCR. Clonotypes responding to the vaccine were identified with edgeR on replicate PBMC samples, with the criteria of FDR below 0.01 and a log2 fold change above 5 up to day 15. Bulk clonotypes were assigned CD4 or CD8 identity according to which sequenced CD4 or CD8 repertoire held them at higher abundance. TCRdb handled the public reads itself, with Q25 trimming in fastp and clone calling in MiXCR, and kept productive beta chains. Each record represents a unique CDR3 protein, reported with the most common genes and DNA among its rows. What appears here as the V and J calls and clone size reflects TCRdb's work, not the paper's. Counted in this sample were a few hundred thousand distinct CDR3 sequences; almost 4% of them appeared once. Approximately 24% of the sample is in the top ten clones.

Results the study describes overall, beyond this receptor: The secondary T-cell response was found to be weaker but faster than the primary response, with a peak reached on day 5 rather than on day 15. Because the study included only a couple of donors, the extent to which the findings can be generalized is limited. Computational filtering was needed because FACS-sorted repertoires could contain abundant contaminating clonotypes from the bulk population. Most clones expanded after primary vaccination (roughly 96% of CD4 and 88% of CD8) were re-detected after the booster, suggesting that broad memory maintenance occurred. A small share of clonotypes was detected in both CD4 and CD8 compartments, with the overlap likely arising from convergent recombination.

This clonotype has at least ten counts. The antigen it binds to is not known. It has no much larger one-base neighbor in the sample; base qualities were not kept. Interpreted using the paper, the treatment or condition label stands for: live attenuated yellow fever vaccine strain. At each blood-draw timepoint, two biological replicates of bulk PBMCs were obtained. PBMCs were isolated from peripheral blood using a standard Ficoll-Paque protocol. TriZol was used to extract RNA from bulk PBMCs, from CD4 and CD8 fractions, and from dextramer-positive and dextramer-negative fractions. The input for sequencing was PBMCs, taken 5 days after the yellow fever booster vaccination. The clonotype was recovered from a man in his late teens or twenties who received the YFV17D yellow fever vaccine. The chain is made from TRBV24-1 and TRBJ1-5; D gene: possibly TRBD1, on 6 matching bases. This receptor has the CDR3 CATGGYSNQPQHF. Read as DNA, the sequence is TGTGCCACAGGGGGGTACAGCAATCAGCCCCAGCATTTT.